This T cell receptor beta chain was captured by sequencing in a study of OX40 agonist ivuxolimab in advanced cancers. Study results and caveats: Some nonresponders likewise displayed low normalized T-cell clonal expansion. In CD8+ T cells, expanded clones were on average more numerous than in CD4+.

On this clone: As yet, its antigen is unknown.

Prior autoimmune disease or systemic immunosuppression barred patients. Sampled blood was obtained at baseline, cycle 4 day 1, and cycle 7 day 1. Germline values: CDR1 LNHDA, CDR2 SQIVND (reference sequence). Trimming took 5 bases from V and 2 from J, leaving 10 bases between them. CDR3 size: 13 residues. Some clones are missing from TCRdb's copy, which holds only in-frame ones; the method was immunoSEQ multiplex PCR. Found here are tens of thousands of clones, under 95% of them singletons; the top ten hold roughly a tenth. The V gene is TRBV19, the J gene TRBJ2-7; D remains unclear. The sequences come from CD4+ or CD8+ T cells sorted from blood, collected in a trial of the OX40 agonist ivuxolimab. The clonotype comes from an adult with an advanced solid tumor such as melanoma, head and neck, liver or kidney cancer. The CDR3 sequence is CASSPPGPYEQYF. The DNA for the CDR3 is TGTGCCAGTAGTCCCCCAGGACCCTACGAGCAGTACTTC.